These 3 T cell receptor beta chains were all obtained from the same sample, sequenced in a study of Graves' ophthalmopathy and Graves' hyperthyroidism. Researchers took RNA transcripts and amplified TCR beta CDR3 regions from them. Second-round multiplex PCR followed a first-round RT-PCR using HTBI primers. TCRdb fed the multiplex PCR reads into MiXCR, producing one record per CDR3 protein. The data show approximately 700,000 distinct CDR3 sequences, roughly 39% seen once. What was sequenced was peripheral blood. Receptors originate from an adult man with Graves' ophthalmopathy.

V usage is TRBV24-1 and J usage is TRBJ2-3, with 7 bases that match TRBD2. This CDR3 has 14 residues. Germline values: CDR1 KGHDR, CDR2 SFDVKD. Unmatched junction bases numbered 4, after V lost 4 bases and J lost 4 bases. The CDR3 protein is CATSEGLVADTQYF. Here the CDR3 DNA reads TGTGCCACCAGTGAAGGACTAGTGGCAGATACGCAGTATTTT.

This clonotype occurred many times. The chain uses TRBV7-6 and TRBJ1-3, with no clear D. CDR3 size: 9 residues. V gave up 5 bases and J gave up 14 bases, with 7 bases separating them. From germline, CDR1 is SGHVS and CDR2 FNYEAQ. CDR3: CASSLALYF. The CDR3 region has the DNA TGTGCCAGCAGCCTGGCCTTATATTTT.

This clonotype was picked up many times. This chain uses TRBV7-9 with TRBJ2-7, with 10 bases fitting TRBD2. Germline assignment: CDR1 SEHNR and CDR2 FQNEAQ (reference sequence). The CDR3 length is 15 residues. J was trimmed by 3 bases and V by 4 bases; bases with no gene match: 6. The CDR3: CASSWSGGALYEQYF. DNA for the CDR3: TGTGCCAGCAGCTGGAGCGGGGGGGCCCTCTACGAGCAGTACTTC. The full variable domain, in which reference TRBV7-9 and TRBJ2-7 provide the parts outside the CDR3, is DTGVSQNPRHKITKRGQNVTFRCDPISEHNRLYWYRQTLGQGPEFLTYFQNEAQLEKSRLLSDRFSAERPKGSFSTLEIQRTEQGDSAMYLCASSWSGGALYEQYFGPGTRLTVT.